This T cell receptor (beta chain) was sequenced for a study of blood T cell repertoires in COVID-19. About the study: Donors in the United States, Italy and Spain gave samples during acute or convalescent COVID-19. T cells, B-cell-depleted T cells, or PBMCs provided the cDNA or gDNA that served as material.

Per germline, CDR1 MNHEY and CDR2 SMNVEV (reference sequence). V shed 5 bases, J shed 0 bases, and the junction held 4 bases outside the gene matches. The CDR3 totals 15 residues. Original handling: It was from reference gene primer amplification that nucleated cell counts were estimated. The data were produced by immunoSEQ multiplex PCR, yet TCRdb's version contains in-frame clones alone and is incomplete. The D gene and trimming were derived from the DNA, and the V and J assignments and clone size from that table. Altogether roughly 97,000 clones are present, 80% to 90% being singletons, with the ten largest covering about 4.8%.

The sequence derives from a man in his 60s with acute or convalescent COVID-19. The sequencing sample was made of peripheral blood. The genes are TRBV27 and TRBJ2-4, with TRBD1 matching over 7 bases. The CDR3 coding sequence is TGTGCCAGCAGTCAGGACAGGCTAGCCAAAAACATTCAGTACTTC. Amino acid sequence: CASSQDRLAKNIQYF.